Below are 20 T cell receptor beta chains sequenced from a single sample in a study of blood T cells in healthy people across ages. A sample-barcoded 5' primer and a J-beta primer mix were used in a second PCR of about 7 to 12 cycles. Via MiXCR, TCRdb re-called the 5' RACE reads, giving one row per CDR3 protein. Found here are some 640,000 distinct CDR3 sequences, around 48% of them singletons; the top ten hold under 35%. The source material was blood. These receptors were taken from a woman aged 60 to 75 in good health.

The chain combines TRBV6-2 or TRBV6-3 with TRBJ2-1; possible D gene TRBD2, 5 bases. The CDR3 is 15 amino acids. V lost 6 bases and J lost 2, with 14 bases in between. CDR1 and CDR2 (germline): MNHEY, SVGEGT. CDR3 sequence reads: CASRPFGETYNEQFF. The CDR3 coding sequence is TGTGCCAGCAGACCATTCGGGGAGACCTACAATGAGCAGTTCTTC.

This clonotype was observed many times. The gene calls are TRBV20-1 and TRBJ2-7, with 7 bases matching TRBD1. This CDR3 has 15 residues. Germline V gives CDR1 DFQATT, CDR2 SNEGSKA (reference sequence). Trimming cost V 3 bases and J 2 bases; bases outside gene matches: 10. The CDR3 sequence: CSASPGTALAYEQYF. The CDR3 DNA reads TGCAGTGCTAGTCCCGGGACAGCTCTAGCCTACGAGCAGTACTTC.

The V and J genes are TRBV10-3 and TRBJ2-3; no firm D call. The CDR3 sequence is 15 residues long. Germline V CDR1 and CDR2: ENHRY, SYGVKD. Trimming cost V 4 bases and J 0 bases, with 11 bases left between them. The CDR3: CAISVSSASTDTQYF. The CDR3 nucleotides are TGTGCCATCAGTGTATCGAGCGCCAGCACAGATACGCAGTATTTT.

The chain links TRBV27 to TRBJ2-7; D is undetermined. Judging by the DNA end, TRBJ2-5 fits better; the J call may be wrong. CDR1 is MNHEY and CDR2 is SMNVEV in the germline V gene (reference sequence). The CDR3 spans 14 residues. In nucleotides, the CDR3 is TGTGCCAGCAGTGTATATGGGGTCAGGAAGACCCAGTACTTC. Translating gives CASSVYGVRKTQYF.

The V gene is TRBV12-3 or TRBV12-4, the J gene TRBJ2-7; perhaps TRBD1 as D (6 bases). V was trimmed by 5 bases and J by 3 bases, leaving 17 bases between them. The CDR3 extends over 15 amino acids. The chain's CDR3 is CASSPWQTGVYEQYF. The CDR3 nucleotides read TGTGCCAGCAGTCCCTGGCAGACAGGAGTCTACGAGCAGTACTTC.

The rearrangement links TRBV20-1 to TRBJ2-5; TRBD1 is a possible D gene (5 bases). Looked up from germline, CDR1 is DFQATT and CDR2 is SNEGSKA (reference sequence). The CDR3 has 12 amino acids. V was trimmed by 5 bases and J by 5 bases, leaving 12 bases between them. CDR3: CSAPQGDETQYF. The CDR3 coding sequence is TGCAGTGCTCCGCAGGGTGATGAGACCCAGTACTTC.

The V call is TRBV12-3 or TRBV12-4, the J call TRBJ2-1, with D perhaps matching TRBD1 (6 bases). The CDR3 has 15 amino acids. The V end was cut by 5 bases, the J end by 2 bases, with 13 bases between. The DNA for the CDR3 is TGTGCCAGCAGTATGGGGGACACTACCTACAATGAGCAGTTCTTC. Its protein is CASSMGDTTYNEQFF.

This clonotype was seen just once. V and J are TRBV7-9 and TRBJ1-1, with D uncertain. This CDR3 is built from 15 residues. The germline V gene encodes CDR1 SEHNR and CDR2 FQNEAQ (reference sequence). The V end was cut by 5 bases, the J end by 2 bases, with 15 bases between. The CDR3 DNA is TGTGCCAGCAGCCAGACCGGGATACTAAACACTGAAGCTTTCTTT. Translated: CASSQTGILNTEAFF.

This chain joins TRBV15 and TRBJ2-1; TRBD1 matches at 8 bases. Germline lookup yields CDR1 LNHNV and CDR2 YYDKDF (reference sequence). The V segment lost 0 bases and the J segment 4 bases; nucleotides outside the gene matches: 5. The CDR3 runs to 16 residues. The CDR3 DNA reads TGTGCCACCAGCAGAGAACAGGGGGGCCAGTACAATGAGCAGTTCTTC. It translates to CATSREQGGQYNEQFF.

V and J are TRBV20-1 and TRBJ2-3, with 7 nucleotides matching TRBD2. Germline CDR1 and CDR2: DFQATT and SNEGSKA (reference sequence). The junction had 8 bases not matched to a gene; V was cut back by 0 bases and J by 2 bases. The CDR3 totals 16 residues. CDR3 DNA sequence: TGCAGTGCTAGAGATCTCGCGCGGGAGTTCACAGATACGCAGTATTTT. Protein product: CSARDLAREFTDTQYF.

The rearrangement links TRBV7-2 to TRBJ2-1; a weak D match, TRBD1 (5 bases). Near its end, the DNA agrees better with TRBJ2-7, so the J call may be wrong. Germline-derived CDR1 and CDR2 are SGHTA and FQGNSA. CDR3 length: 14 amino acids. CDR3 sequence reads: CASSLAAGMNEQYF. The CDR3 DNA reads as TGTGCCAGCAGCTTAGCGGCAGGGATGAATGAGCAGTACTTC.

The chain employs TRBV6-1 and TRBJ2-1, with TRBD2 as a possible D gene (6 bases). Germline V gene data show CDR1 as MNHNS and CDR2 as SASEGT. V lost 4 bases, J lost 10 bases, and 17 bases lay in between. CDR3 length: 14 residues. CDR3 DNA: TGTGCCAGCAGTGGGTTATCTTCCGGGGGAGAGCAGTTCTTC. Translation gives CASSGLSSGGEQFF.

The rearrangement links TRBV5-1 to TRBJ2-7; either TRBD1 or TRBD2 may supply D (7 bases each). CDR3 length: 15 residues. Germline V gives CDR1 SGHRS, CDR2 YFSETQ. V lost 4 bases to trimming and J lost 0 bases, with 14 bases between them. This chain's CDR3 is CASSTGAGASYEQYF. The CDR3 DNA follows: TGCGCCAGCAGCACAGGGGCGGGAGCCTCCTACGAGCAGTACTTC.

This chain uses TRBV4-3 with TRBJ2-3; 8 bases match TRBD2. This CDR3 has 18 residues. V shed 3 bases, J shed 0 bases, and the junction held 11 bases outside the gene matches. CDR1 LGHNA and CDR2 YSLEER come from the germline V gene. The CDR3: CASSQTGGAGRSTDTQYF. In DNA form, the CDR3 reads TGCGCCAGCAGCCAGACGGGGGGGGCTGGGAGAAGCACAGATACGCAGTATTTT.

This clonotype was seen ten or more times. The rearrangement joins TRBV4-2 to TRBJ2-1; TRBD1 aligns across 7 bases. Germline loops: CDR1 LGHNA, CDR2 YNFKEQ. V lost 4 bases and J lost 6; bases outside the gene matches: 6. The CDR3 is made up of 14 amino acids. CDR3 region: CASSLTGVANEQFF. In DNA, the CDR3 is TGTGCCAGCAGCCTTACAGGGGTAGCCAATGAGCAGTTCTTC.

This sequence joins TRBV5-1 and TRBJ2-3; no clear D gene. Germline V CDR1 and CDR2: SGHRS, YFSETQ. V lost 0 bases and J 6 bases, leaving 14 bases between the germline ends. The CDR3 length is 15 residues. The CDR3 DNA sequence: TGCGCCAGCAGCTTGGAAGCACGACCCCCGGATACGCAGTATTTT. Protein: CASSLEARPPDTQYF.

The rearrangement links TRBV7-9 to TRBJ1-1; D not resolved. The V end lost 0 bases, the J end lost 0 bases, and 11 bases lay between the germline ends. Germline assignment: CDR1 SEHNR and CDR2 FQNEAQ (reference sequence). CDR3 length equals 16 residues. As DNA, the CDR3 is TGTGCCAGCAGCTTAGCCAGTGGGCTCATGAACACTGAAGCTTTCTTT. As protein: CASSLASGLMNTEAFF.

This clonotype was seen only once. The chain couples TRBV9 to TRBJ2-1; D is unresolved. Germline CDR1 reads SGDLS; CDR2 reads YYNGEE. V lost 1 base, J lost 6 bases, and 14 bases lay in between. This CDR3 spans 15 amino acids. DNA for the CDR3: TGTGCCAGCAGCGTAAGAGCGAGAGGCGGCAATGAGCAGTTCTTC. Translated, it gives CASSVRARGGNEQFF.

The chain uses TRBV28 and TRBJ1-4, with 8 bases that match TRBD1. The junction had 8 bases not matched to a gene; V was cut back by 4 bases and J by 7 bases. Germline loops: CDR1 MDHEN, CDR2 SYDVKM. This CDR3 spans 15 amino acids. The chain's CDR3 is CASSSPGGVGEKLFF. CDR3 DNA sequence: TGTGCCAGCAGTTCCCCAGGGGGCGTGGGTGAAAAACTGTTTTTT. Looking up the rest from reference TRBV28 and TRBJ1-4 gives the full variable domain: DVKVTQSSRYLVKRTGEKVFLECVQDMDHENMFWYRQDPGLGLRLIYFSYDVKMKEKGDIPEGYSVSREKKERFSLILESASTNQTSMYLCASSSPGGVGEKLFFGSGTQLSVL.

This chain links TRBV4-3 with TRBJ2-7; D possibly corresponds to TRBD1 (9 bases). The CDR3 sequence is 16 residues long. Trimming cost V 3 bases and J 6 bases, with 21 bases left between them. In germline, CDR1 is LGHNA, CDR2 YSLEER. The CDR3 here is CASSHGQGLGLGEQYF. CDR3 nucleotide sequence: TGCGCCAGCAGCCACGGACAGGGGTTGGGACTAGGCGAGCAGTACTTC.